A selection of T cell receptor beta chains follows, all from one sample in a study of cytomegalovirus exposure and HLA in healthy donors. Sequencing used immunoSEQ multiplex PCR; TCRdb keeps in-frame clones, though not all of them. The sample includes tens of thousands of clones, around 72% of them seen just once. The sample taken for sequencing was PBMCs. Source of these receptors: a male donor in good health and CMV-seropositive. The CDR3 runs from the conserved cysteine through the conserved F or W. Each record gives: CDR3 DNA, CDR3 protein, D gene, V gene, clone size, J gene. The D gene is left open where the match is weak. Rows may omit the clone size; those that give it use once, few, many or a size class.

TGTGCCAGCAGCCCCGGGACAGCAGGATACGAGCAGTACTTC	CASSPGTAGYEQYF	TRBD1	TRBV6-5	NA	TRBJ2-7
TGTGCCAGCAGCCTAAGGACCGGGACAGGGGCCTACATGGGTGGGGCCAACGTCCTGACTTTC	CASSLRTGTGAYMGGANVLTF	TRBD1	TRBV9	NA	TRBJ2-6
TGTGCCAGCAGCCTGGGGAGGGAGGGTGAAAAACTGTTTTTT	CASSLGREGEKLFF	NA	TRBV7-9	NA	TRBJ1-4
TGTGCCAGCAGCTTCCCCAGGGACTACATGAACACTGAAGCTTTCTTT	CASSFPRDYMNTEAFF	NA	TRBV11-2	NA	TRBJ1-1
TGTGCCAGCAGCTTTGCAGGGTATACGAACACTGAAGCTTTCTTT	CASSFAGYTNTEAFF	NA	TRBV5-8	NA	TRBJ1-1
TGCGCCAGCAGCCGAAGAGAAGGGGGAACAGATACGCAGTATTTT	CASSRREGGTDTQYF	NA	TRBV4-1	few	TRBJ2-3
TGCGCCAGCAGCCGCGAGGGCCAAGGGGGAGAGACCCAGTACTTC	CASSREGQGGETQYF	NA	TRBV5-1	NA	TRBJ2-5
TGCGCCAGCAGCCTGGACCGACAGAGCTCCTACAATGAGCAGTTCTTC	CASSLDRQSSYNEQFF	NA	TRBV4-3	few	TRBJ2-1
TGTGCCAGCAGTTATGGACAGGGGCCCTATCAGCCCCAGCATTTT	CASSYGQGPYQPQHF	TRBD1	TRBV2	NA	TRBJ1-5
TGTGCCTGGAGTGTTTTGCAGGGAGGGGTAGATGGCTACACCTTC	CAWSVLQGGVDGYTF	NA	TRBV30	NA	TRBJ1-2
TGTGCCAGTAGTATCGTCCGAGCGGGGCTGGGCAATGAGCAGTTCTTC	CASSIVRAGLGNEQFF	TRBD2	TRBV19	NA	TRBJ2-1
TGCGCCAGCAGCTTTCGGAGCTCCTATAATTCACCCCTCCACTTT	CASSFRSSYNSPLHF	NA	TRBV5-1	NA	TRBJ1-6
TGTGCCAGCAGTGACTCCGGGACAGAAGAGACCCAGTACTTC	CASSDSGTEETQYF	TRBD1	TRBV6-6	NA	TRBJ2-5
TGTGCCAGTAGTATTCAGTCAGGAGGCTATGGCTACACCTTC	CASSIQSGGYGYTF	NA	TRBV19	NA	TRBJ1-2
TGTGCCAGCAGCTTGAGCTCCTACGAGCAGTACTTC	CASSLSSYEQYF	NA	TRBV7-3	few	TRBJ2-7
TGCAGTGGCAGGGCTACGGGCGAGCAGTACTTC	CSGRATGEQYF	NA	TRBV20-1	NA	TRBJ2-7
TGTGCCAGCAGCGTAGCTCCGAGCCCTGTCTCTGGGGCCAACGTCCTGACTTTC	CASSVAPSPVSGANVLTF	NA	TRBV9	NA	TRBJ2-6
TGTGCCAGCAGTTCCGGGACAACGTACACCGGGGAGCTGTTTTTT	CASSSGTTYTGELFF	NA	TRBV9	NA	TRBJ2-2
TGTGCCAGTATGAAGGACAGGAGCAATCAGCCCCAGCATTTT	CASMKDRSNQPQHF	TRBD1	TRBV19	NA	TRBJ1-5
TGTGCCAGCAGTGAAAGCGGGGGGAGCGGCAATGAGCAGTTCTTC	CASSESGGSGNEQFF	TRBD2	TRBV6-4	NA	TRBJ2-1
TGTGCCAGCAGTCAAACAGGGGTCTCCGGAAACACCATATATTTT	CASSQTGVSGNTIYF	TRBD1	TRBV7-9	NA	TRBJ1-3
TGTGCCAGCAGTTTACCAGGAAGCTCCTACGAGCAGTACTTC	CASSLPGSSYEQYF	NA	TRBV27	NA	TRBJ2-7
TGCGCCAGCAGTGGAGGTCAGGGGAACACTGAAGCTTTCTTT	CASSGGQGNTEAFF	NA	TRBV10-1	NA	TRBJ1-1
TGTGCCAGTAGTGACAGGGACGAGCAGTACTTC	CASSDRDEQYF	TRBD1	TRBV19	NA	TRBJ2-7
TGTGCCAGCAGTCAAATCCCTAGCGAGGGTGAGCAGTTCTTC	CASSQIPSEGEQFF	NA	TRBV6-1	NA	TRBJ2-1
TGTGCCAGCAGCCCCTCGGGGGGCGGATTCAATGGCTACACCTTC	CASSPSGGGFNGYTF	NA	TRBV5-4	NA	TRBJ1-2
TGTGCCTGGGGGAAAGGGGGCAATCAGCCCCAGCATTTT	CAWGKGGNQPQHF	NA	TRBV30	NA	TRBJ1-5
TGCGCCAGCAGCCAAGGTCGCCGGGACACCATCTATGGCTACACCTTC	CASSQGRRDTIYGYTF	NA	TRBV4-3	NA	TRBJ1-2
TGTGCCAGCAGCCCGGGACTTTCGGGCCAGTACTTC	CASSPGLSGQYF	NA	TRBV6-5	NA	TRBJ2-5
TGCGCCAGCAGCTTGGTTCCAGGGGGAATGTACGAGCAGTACTTC	CASSLVPGGMYEQYF	TRBD1	TRBV5-1	NA	TRBJ2-7
TGTGCCAGCAGCCACACCCCTGGACTAGCGGGCTACAATGAGCAGTTCTTC	CASSHTPGLAGYNEQFF	TRBD2	TRBV5-5	once	TRBJ2-1
TGTGCCAGCAGCTCAGAGACAGTATCTGGCTACACCTTC	CASSSETVSGYTF	NA	TRBV7-2	NA	TRBJ1-2
TGTGCCAGCAGTGACAGGGGCAATGGCTACACCTTC	CASSDRGNGYTF	NA	TRBV2	once	TRBJ1-2
TGCGCCAGCAGCTTGGGACTAGCGGTCACCGGGGAGCTGTTTTTT	CASSLGLAVTGELFF	TRBD2	TRBV5-1	few	TRBJ2-2
TGTGCCAGCAGCTTGGTAGCCGGGACAGGGGCCGCATTGGGGCAGTACTTC	CASSLVAGTGAALGQYF	TRBD1	TRBV5-5	NA	TRBJ2-7
TGTGCCAGCAGTGAATACGGGAGCACAGATACGCAGTATTTT	CASSEYGSTDTQYF	NA	TRBV6-1	NA	TRBJ2-3
TGTGCCAGCAGTTCCGGACAGCCGACCTCTAACTATGGCTACACCTTC	CASSSGQPTSNYGYTF	NA	TRBV27	NA	TRBJ1-2
TGTGCCAGCACCCTGGGGACAGGGCGGACCGGGGAGCTGTTTTTT	CASTLGTGRTGELFF	TRBD1	TRBV6-5	NA	TRBJ2-2
TGTGCCTGGAGTGTCCCAGGGTTCACTAATGAAAAACTGTTTTTT	CAWSVPGFTNEKLFF	NA	TRBV30	NA	TRBJ1-4
TGCAGCGTTGAAGACCCCTCTGCGGGGGGTGGCGAGCAGTACTTC	CSVEDPSAGGGEQYF	TRBD2	TRBV29-1	NA	TRBJ2-7